The 25 T cell receptor beta chains given below trace back to one sample, sequenced in a study of cytomegalovirus exposure and HLA in healthy donors (TCRdb year 2017). The library was built by means of the immunoSEQ multiplex PCR assay. For the multiplex PCR, a mixture combining 60 forward primers for TCR Vbeta segments and 13 reverse primers for TCR Jbeta segments was used. TCRdb holds this immuneACCESS table with in-frame rearrangements only. Some clones are missing; in checked studies, unresolved V genes explain under half, and the rest has no known cause. The sample includes 200,000 or so clones, with 75% to 90% observed a single time. The ten biggest clones cover approximately 6.5% of the sample. The specimen sequenced was PBMCs. Source of these receptors: a woman aged 50 to 65 in good health and CMV-seropositive.

V is TRBV11-3 and J is TRBJ2-7, with 7 bases fitting TRBD2. This CDR3 spans 14 amino acids. Germline-derived CDR1 and CDR2 are SGHNT and YENEEA. Trimming took 2 bases from V and 1 from J; bases not matched to a gene: 2. The CDR3 region has the DNA TGTGCCAGCAGCTTACAGGGAGGGTCCTACGAGCAGTACTTC. It specifies CASSLQGGSYEQYF.

This clone was seen only a few times. CDR3 amino acids: CASSLARGYDTEAFF. CDR3 coding DNA: TGCGCCAGCAGCTTGGCCAGGGGCTACGACACTGAAGCTTTCTTT. This rearrangement joins TRBV5-1 to TRBJ1-1; tentative D call: TRBD1 (6 bases). The V end was cut by 0 bases, the J end by 3 bases, with 12 bases between. From germline, CDR1 is SGHRS and CDR2 YFSETQ. The CDR3 contains 15 residues.

The chain combines TRBV10-3 with TRBJ1-5, with TRBD1 matching 7 bases. V shed 5 bases, J shed 4 bases, and the junction held 8 bases outside the gene matches. The germline V gene has CDR1 ENHRY and CDR2 SYGVKD. The CDR3 is 15 amino acids. DNA for the CDR3: TGTGCCATCAGTCCTGTCCGGGACAGAAATCAGCCCCAGCATTTT. Protein: CAISPVRDRNQPQHF.

The chain combines TRBV7-8 with TRBJ2-1; D is possibly TRBD1 (6 bases). This CDR3 region has 14 residues. Trimming left V 0 bases short and J 9 bases short, with 12 bases between. CDR1 and CDR2 (germline): SGHVS, FQNEAQ. As DNA, the CDR3 is TGTGCCAGCAGCTTAGCAGGGGGATTCGGTGAGCAGTTCTTC. Amino acids: CASSLAGGFGEQFF.

This chain links TRBV7-6 with TRBJ2-6; 8 bases match TRBD1. Germline-derived CDR1 and CDR2 are SGHVS and FNYEAQ. CDR3 size: 15 residues. The V gene end was trimmed by 6 bases and the J gene end by 2 bases; junction bases not matched to a gene: 3. The CDR3 nucleotides are TGTGCCAGCAGTTCACAGGGGGCTGGGGCCAACGTCCTGACTTTC. Translated: CASSSQGAGANVLTF.

J is TRBJ1-5 and V is TRBV5-6; possible D gene TRBD1, 6 bases. CDR3 size: 16 residues. V was clipped by 0 bases and J by 3 bases, with 13 bases between them. Germline CDR1 reads SGHDT; CDR2 reads YYEEEE. For the CDR3, the DNA is TGTGCCAGCAGCTTGGCCCAGGGGAGAATCAATCAGCCCCAGCATTTT. It translates to CASSLAQGRINQPQHF.

The chain links TRBV7-9 to TRBJ2-7; 7 bases agree with TRBD2. The CDR3 is 15 residues long. The germline gives CDR1 SEHNR, CDR2 FQNEAQ (reference sequence). V dropped 1 base and J dropped 3; count of bases not matched to a gene: 6. CDR3 sequence reads: CASSLVETGGYEQYF. The CDR3 DNA reads TGTGCCAGCAGCTTAGTGGAGACGGGGGGCTACGAGCAGTACTTC.

In this sample, this clone turned up once. The chain recombines TRBV7-8 with TRBJ2-1, with TRBD2 matching 8 bases. The CDR3 has 15 amino acids. V lost 1 base to trimming and J lost 7 bases; unmatched junction nucleotides: 6. Germline values: CDR1 SGHVS, CDR2 FQNEAQ. The CDR3 is CASSLDGGAWNEQFF. CDR3 sequence (DNA): TGTGCCAGCAGCTTAGACGGGGGGGCCTGGAATGAGCAGTTCTTC.

The chain links TRBV18 to TRBJ2-7; a weak D match, TRBD1 (5 bases). V lost 2 bases and J lost 6, with 17 bases in between. The CDR3 runs 15 residues. Germline V gene sequence: CDR1 KGHSH, CDR2 LQKENI. CDR3 nucleotides: TGTGCCAGCTCACCAGCGGCAGGGCCTCGTCTCGAGCAGTACTTC. Translated, it gives CASSPAAGPRLEQYF.

In DNA form, the CDR3 reads TGTGCCATCAGTGAGTCGGCAGGGGTGAACACTGAAGCTTTCTTT. It yields the protein CAISESAGVNTEAFF. The V gene is TRBV10-3, the J gene TRBJ1-1; possibly TRBD1 for D (6 bases). From germline, CDR1 is ENHRY and CDR2 SYGVKD. The CDR3 runs to 15 residues. V was trimmed by 0 bases and J by 0 bases, leaving 8 bases between them.

This chain joins TRBV19 and TRBJ1-1; a weak D match, TRBD1 (6 bases). V was trimmed by 5 bases and J by 12 bases, leaving 19 bases between them. Germline assignment: CDR1 LNHDA and CDR2 SQIVND (reference sequence). The CDR3 totals 13 residues. CDR3 loop: CASSFGTPAGTFF. The CDR3 bases are TGTGCCAGTAGTTTCGGGACACCGGCCGGGACTTTCTTT.

This chain uses TRBV6-6 with TRBJ2-7, with TRBD1 matching 8 bases. Trimming at V came to 5 bases and at J to 6 bases, leaving 15 bases not matched to a gene. This CDR3 region has 16 residues. The germline gives CDR1 MNHNY, CDR2 SVGAGI (reference sequence). The CDR3 protein is CASSRTGFEGVGEQYF. DNA for the CDR3: TGTGCCAGCAGTCGGACAGGGTTCGAGGGGGTGGGCGAGCAGTACTTC.

This clone was found a few times. The J gene is TRBJ1-2, the V gene TRBV4-3, with 9 bases lining up with TRBD1. The germline V gene encodes CDR1 LGHNA and CDR2 YSLEER. The J segment lost 5 bases and the V segment lost 0 bases, leaving 4 bases of the junction unmatched. There are 15 residues in the CDR3. The CDR3 is CASSQDNRGLYGYTF. The CDR3 bases are TGCGCCAGCAGCCAAGATAACAGGGGGCTTTATGGCTACACCTTC.

The chain employs TRBV18 and TRBJ2-1; D ambiguous. Looked up from germline, CDR1 is KGHSH and CDR2 is LQKENI. There are 16 residues in the CDR3. V dropped 1 base and J dropped 4 bases, with 14 bases sitting between them. DNA for the CDR3: TGTGCCAGCTCACCACTAGCAAGGCAGCCGTACAATGAGCAGTTCTTC. Translated, it gives CASSPLARQPYNEQFF.

The chain joins TRBV15 to TRBJ2-7, with 10 bases lining up with TRBD2. Germline V CDR1 and CDR2: LNHNV, YYDKDF (reference sequence). J gave up 5 bases and V 3 bases, and 4 bases lay outside the gene matches. The CDR3 has 14 residues. CDR3 sequence (DNA): TGTGCCACCAGCAGCCGACTAGCGGGTGACGAGCAGTACTTC. This encodes CATSSRLAGDEQYF.

The chain combines TRBV5-1 with TRBJ2-1; 10 bases agree with TRBD2. The CDR3 totals 17 residues. The J segment lost 3 bases and the V segment lost 1 base, leaving 7 bases of the junction unmatched. Germline-derived CDR1 and CDR2 are SGHRS and YFSETQ. The CDR3 region is CASSLSSGSLGYNEQFF. The CDR3 bases are TGCGCCAGCAGCTTGTCTAGCGGGAGTTTAGGCTACAATGAGCAGTTCTTC. Using reference TRBV5-1 and TRBJ2-1 for the parts outside the CDR3, the full variable domain is KAGVTQTPRYLIKTRGQQVTLSCSPISGHRSVSWYQQTPGQGLQFLFEYFSETQRNKGNFPGRFSGRQFSNSRSEMNVSTLELGDSALYLCASSLSSGSLGYNEQFFGPGTRLTVL.

This clone has just a few counts. This chain's CDR3 is CASSQLLRTSGVSYEQYF. The CDR3 nucleotides read TGTGCCAGCAGCCAATTGTTGCGAACTAGCGGGGTCTCCTACGAGCAGTACTTC. The chain combines TRBV16 with TRBJ2-7; TRBD2 matches at 10 bases. The CDR3 has 18 amino acids. Trimming cost V 1 base and J 0 bases; bases outside gene matches: 9. Germline-derived CDR1 and CDR2 are KGHSY and FQNENV.

The chain employs TRBV21-1 and TRBJ2-7; the D call TRBD1 from the table was never checked on the DNA. TRBV21-1 is tagged as a pseudogene. The CDR3 sequence is 17 residues long. DNA for the CDR3: TGTGCCAGCAGCAAATGCGGCCCGGGACAGGGCACCTACGAGCAGTACTTC. It yields the protein CASSKCGPGQGTYEQYF.

A remark on this clone: No conserved phenylalanine or tryptophan is present at the end of the CDR3, so a read error is the likely explanation. The DNA is omitted, as the CDR3 cannot be located on it reliably, and the CDR3 follows TCRdb's listing. The rearrangement uses TRBV21-1 and TRBJ1-1; the table calls TRBD1, which could not be checked here. TRBV21-1 is termed a pseudogene. The CDR3 has 10 amino acids, counting both end residues. CDR3 sequence: CASSKFTGFY.

The gene calls are TRBV28 and TRBJ2-7; D perhaps matches TRBD1 (6 bases). V gave up 7 bases and J gave up 1 base, with 14 bases separating them. The CDR3 extends over 14 amino acids. The germline V gene has CDR1 MDHEN and CDR2 SYDVKM. This chain's CDR3 is CASKAGTISYEQYF. The CDR3 nucleotides read TGTGCCAGCAAAGCCGGGACAATATCCTACGAGCAGTACTTC.

The chain recombines TRBV4-3 with TRBJ2-3; TRBD2 matches 9 bases. The CDR3 length is 18 residues. Trimming cost V 5 bases and J 2 bases; bases outside gene matches: 14. Germline V gives CDR1 LGHNA, CDR2 YSLEER. CDR3 nucleotides: TGCGCCAGCAGCTATCCTTCCGGACTAGCGAATCTCACAGATACGCAGTATTTT. Residues: CASSYPSGLANLTDTQYF.

V usage is TRBV6-1 and J usage is TRBJ2-1; TRBD2 agrees at 7 bases. Germline-derived CDR1 and CDR2 are MNHNS and SASEGT. Trimming took 2 bases from V and 1 from J; bases not matched to a gene: 8. The CDR3 has 17 amino acids. In nucleotides, the CDR3 is TGTGCCAGCAGTGAATCCCTAGCGGTAATTTCCTACAATGAGCAGTTCTTC. This encodes CASSESLAVISYNEQFF.

This CDR3 reads CASIPGQGAPSYNEQFF. CDR3 DNA: TGCGCCAGCATACCTGGACAGGGGGCTCCCTCCTACAATGAGCAGTTCTTC. The V gene is TRBV5-1, the J gene TRBJ2-1, with 11 bases fitting TRBD1. Germline V lookup: CDR1 SGHRS, CDR2 YFSETQ. The CDR3 runs 17 residues. V was pared by 6 bases and J by 0 bases, with 8 bases of the junction left unmatched.

The chain joins TRBV18 to TRBJ2-3; D ambiguous. In germline, CDR1 is KGHSH, CDR2 LQKENI. The V end lost 3 bases, the J end lost 4 bases, and 11 bases lay between the germline ends. The CDR3 contains 14 residues. The CDR3 region is CASSPQERSDTQYF. CDR3 nucleotides: TGTGCCAGCTCACCCCAGGAAAGGTCAGATACGCAGTATTTT.

The CDR3: CSATGLNEQYF. CDR3 DNA sequence: TGCAGTGCCACAGGGTTGAACGAGCAGTACTTC. The chain links TRBV20-1 to TRBJ2-7; a weak D match, TRBD1 (6 bases). This CDR3 spans 11 amino acids. The V end was cut by 6 bases, the J end by 5 bases, with 11 bases between. Per the germline V gene, CDR1 is DFQATT and CDR2 is SNEGSKA (reference sequence).